This T cell receptor beta chain stems from a study of neurological immune-mediated disorders. General study results and limits: Neither clinical nor MRI features were associated with the multiple sclerosis repertoire cluster.

The cDNA was synthesized by means of template-switch 5'RACE, which was carried out with 10-nucleotide random UMIs. TCRdb independently ran MiXCR on the 5' RACE reads; one entry per CDR3 protein. Of roughly 88,000 distinct CDR3 sequences in the sample, under 4.5% were seen once. This clonotype was counted many times. Its antigen is as yet unknown. Trimming removed 4 bases at V and 7 bases at J, with 11 bases between. This CDR3 has 14 residues. The chain recombines TRBV12-3 or TRBV12-4 with TRBJ1-6; D call uncertain. This TCR was recovered from a woman between 50 and 59 years old with multiple sclerosis. The sequenced sample was PBMCs. CDR3 sequence: CASSWSSANSPLHF. CDR3 nucleotide sequence: TGTGCCAGCAGTTGGTCCAGCGCGAATTCACCCCTCCACTTT.